This is a list of T cell receptor beta chains from one sample in a study of cytomegalovirus exposure and HLA in healthy donors. Using immunoSEQ multiplex PCR, the repertoire was profiled, and TCRdb retains in-frame clones only, with some absent. The table includes about 130,000 clones, roughly 79% detected once. The material sequenced was PBMCs. These receptors all come from a boy aged 2 to 9 in good health and CMV-seronegative. The CDR3 runs from the conserved cysteine through the conserved F or W. D genes are given only for firm matches. A clone size is listed for some rows: how often the clone was seen (once, few, many), or a class if it is expanded.

14,-,TRBJ1-1,TRBV15,-,CATRRSVLAPEAFF,TGTGCCACCAGAAGGAGTGTTCTGGCTCCTGAAGCTTTCTTT
16,once,TRBJ2-5,TRBV10-3,TRBD2,CAISRGTSGDQETQYF,TGTGCCATCAGCCGAGGGACTAGCGGGGATCAAGAGACCCAGTACTTC
15,once,TRBJ2-3,TRBV6-6,-,CASSQLTQDTDTQYF,TGTGCCAGCAGCCAGCTCACACAGGACACAGATACGCAGTATTTT
19,-,TRBJ1-2,TRBV7-9,-,CSSSWGGAGLKRSVYGYTF,TGTTCCAGCAGCTGGGGGGGCGCAGGACTAAAGCGGAGCGTCTATGGCTACACCTTC
13,once,TRBJ1-2,TRBV29-1,TRBD1,CSVRPTGDFGYTF,TGCAGCGTTCGCCCGACAGGGGACTTTGGCTACACCTTC
15,-,TRBJ1-5,TRBV6-1,-,CASSPEAGGHQPQHF,TGTGCCAGCAGCCCTGAGGCAGGAGGTCACCAGCCCCAGCATTTT
15,-,TRBJ2-5,TRBV7-3,TRBD2,CASSVGIGGQETQYF,TGTGCCAGCAGCGTCGGTATCGGGGGGCAAGAGACCCAGTACTTC
14,-,TRBJ2-1,TRBV6-1,-,CASIMGGGYNEQFF,TGTGCCAGCATAATGGGGGGAGGCTACAATGAGCAGTTCTTC
11,few,TRBJ2-2,TRBV10-1,-,CASGAGGELFF,TGCGCCAGTGGGGCAGGAGGGGAGCTGTTTTTT
15,-,TRBJ2-6,TRBV27,-,CASKGQSSGANVLTF,TGTGCCAGCAAAGGACAGAGCTCTGGGGCCAACGTCCTGACTTTC
13,-,TRBJ2-7,TRBV14,-,CASSQGHNYEQYF,TGTGCCAGCAGCCAAGGTCACAACTACGAGCAGTACTTC
11,-,TRBJ2-1,TRBV5-1,-,CASSLEREQFF,TGCGCCAGCAGCTTGGAGCGGGAGCAGTTCTTC
16,once,TRBJ1-1,TRBV14,-,CASSQDLPRGGTEAFF,TGTGCCAGCAGCCAAGATCTCCCCAGGGGTGGGACTGAAGCTTTCTTT
17,once,TRBJ2-6,TRBV5-1,TRBD2,CASSGLAGDSGANVLTF,TGCGCCAGCAGCGGACTGGCGGGAGACTCTGGGGCCAACGTCCTGACTTTC
15,-,TRBJ2-7,TRBV11-3,TRBD2,CASSPTSGAFYEQYF,TGTGCCAGCAGCCCGACTAGCGGGGCGTTTTACGAGCAGTACTTC
14,-,TRBJ2-2,TRBV19,-,CAARREANTGELFF,TGTGCCGCGAGGCGGGAAGCGAACACCGGGGAGCTGTTTTTT
15,few,TRBJ2-3,TRBV6-4,TRBD2,CASSMTSGSTDTQYF,TGTGCCAGCAGTATGACTAGCGGGAGCACAGATACGCAGTATTTT
15,-,TRBJ1-1,TRBV27,-,CASSPGMPQNTEAFF,TGTGCCAGCAGTCCCGGGATGCCGCAGAACACTGAAGCTTTCTTT
16,-,TRBJ2-6,TRBV6-4,-,CASSESVPSGANVLTF,TGTGCCAGCAGTGAGTCAGTCCCATCTGGGGCCAACGTCCTGACTTTC
14,-,TRBJ1-6,TRBV6-6,TRBD1,CASSRQGENSPLHF,TGTGCCAGCAGCCGACAGGGAGAGAATTCACCCCTCCACTTT
15,-,TRBJ2-1,TRBV5-1,-,CASSGRVLLLDEQFF,TGCGCCAGCAGCGGCAGGGTTCTCCTTCTAGATGAGCAGTTCTTC
15,-,TRBJ2-1,TRBV5-6,-,CASSRPGQNIDEQFF,TGTGCCAGCAGCAGGCCGGGACAAAATATCGATGAGCAGTTCTTC
13,-,TRBJ1-5,TRBV6-5,-,CASSSLEEQPQHF,TGTGCCAGCAGCTCTTTGGAGGAGCAGCCCCAGCATTTT
18,once,TRBJ1-2,TRBV18,TRBD1,CASSPQNNPAGGDNGYTF,TGTGCCAGCTCACCTCAAAACAATCCGGCAGGGGGAGATAATGGCTACACCTTC
15,-,TRBJ1-1,TRBV6-5,TRBD1,CASSYRQGLYTEAFF,TGTGCCAGCAGTTACCGACAGGGGTTGTACACTGAAGCTTTCTTT
13,-,TRBJ1-1,TRBV9,-,CASSSTVNTEAFF,TGTGCCAGCAGCTCCACAGTGAACACTGAAGCTTTCTTT
15,once,TRBJ2-5,TRBV2,TRBD1,CASSPRDRFQETQYF,TGTGCCAGCAGTCCCCGGGACAGGTTCCAAGAGACCCAGTACTTC
13,-,TRBJ1-1,TRBV30,-,CAWSSQGYTEAFF,TGTGCCTGGAGTTCCCAGGGGTACACTGAAGCTTTCTTT
14,-,TRBJ1-1,TRBV9,-,CASSVRTENTEAFF,TGTGCCAGCAGCGTAAGGACAGAAAACACTGAAGCTTTCTTT
14,-,TRBJ1-4,TRBV15,-,CATSEQPTNEKLFF,TGTGCCACCAGCGAACAACCAACTAATGAAAAACTGTTTTTT
14,-,TRBJ1-4,TRBV7-6,-,CASSPREEGEKLFF,TGTGCCAGCAGCCCCAGGGAAGAAGGGGAAAAACTGTTTTTT
16,-,TRBJ2-5,TRBV27,TRBD1,CASSLFPGTVQETQYF,TGTGCCAGCAGTTTATTCCCCGGGACAGTACAAGAGACCCAGTACTTC
13,few,TRBJ2-5,TRBV27,-,CASSLSGQETQYF,TGTGCCAGCAGTTTGTCAGGGCAAGAGACCCAGTACTTC
14,-,TRBJ2-2,TRBV12-2,-,CASRLLADTGELFF,TGTGCAAGTCGCTTACTAGCGGACACCGGGGAGCTGTTTTTT
20,-,TRBJ2-2,TRBV7-8,TRBD2,CASSSPGLAGGLANTGELFF,TGTGCCAGCAGCTCCCCGGGACTAGCGGGGGGGCTCGCGAACACCGGGGAGCTGTTTTTT
14,-,TRBJ2-2,TRBV7-9,-,CASREVKLSGELFF,TGTGCCAGCAGGGAGGTAAAGTTAAGCGGGGAGCTGTTTTTT